The entry below gives a single TCR beta chain sequence along with its context. Its antigen is not yet known. Base qualities are not provided; no much larger clone lies one nucleotide away. These data belong to a study of T cell responses to AZD1222 COVID-19 vaccine listed by TCRdb under 2021. Study-level background: TCR sequencing was performed for fewer than 250 trial participants, of whom about 200 were given two doses of AZD1222 and around 25 were given two doses of MenACWY control vaccine. Enrollment into the trials was organized by age into subgroups of 18-55, 56-69 and 70-plus years, and those subgroups contained roughly 150, 30 and 60 TCR-sequenced participants, respectively.

What this sample's time point label stands for: about 28 days (+/-7) after the second vaccine dose. Because spike-specific TCR depth and breadth did not differ between the two schedules, AZD1222 recipients who got a second dose at roughly 4 weeks were pooled with those who got a second dose at roughly 12 weeks. Vaccinee samples were obtained from the UK trials COV001 and COV002, which included a single-blind randomized controlled phase 2/3 trial of AZD1222 (ChAdOx1 nCoV-19) in healthy adults. For TCRbeta chain sequencing, PBMC samples were collected from trial participants at day 0 and at day 28 after the second dose. Study-wide findings and limitations: Only six AZD1222 recipients were SARS-CoV-2 seropositive at baseline, limiting conclusions about previously exposed vaccinees. After two AZD1222 doses, spike-specific TCR breadth and depth were significantly higher than at day 0 and than in MenACWY recipients. Reportedly, almost half of the unique spike-specific TCRs recognized epitopes lying outside the regions that are mutated in the B.1.351 and B.1.1.7 variants. Because no samples from the day 14 peak response were available, repertoires could be characterized only after the peak T cell response. The 56-69-year group was small, and its depth increase did not reach significance, likely because of low power. Participants were mostly white British, with more females than males. The authors suggested clonal diversity may have been underestimated. The whole spike protein was spanned by vaccine-associated CD4 TCRs, and dominant responses were seen in regions 160-218 and 743-854.

The CDR3 regions of human TCRbeta chains were analyzed by immunosequencing. The study's own analysis went as follows. TCRs in the repertoires were matched against a reference library of SARS-CoV-2-specific TCRs that had been generated with the MIRA antigen-specificity platform. Breadth was defined as the fraction of unique TCRs that were SARS-CoV-2-associated. Depth was defined as the fraction of total T cells that were SARS-CoV-2-associated. Using the MIRA data, each spike-specific TCR was assigned both to the spike region to which the TCR was reactive and to a CD4 or CD8 class. Log10-transformed breadth and depth values were compared by one-way ANOVA with Sidak's multiple comparisons tests. Here the immuneACCESS table is served through TCRdb, limited to in-frame sequences with V and J called. Missing clones are a known gap in these copies; in checked studies unresolved V genes cover under half, and the rest lacks a known reason. From that table come the V and J calls and clone size; the DNA was used to work out D and trimming. The sample profile shows about 180,000 clones; more than 75% of them were found once. About 25% of the sample belongs to the ten largest clones.

The germline V gene yields LGHNA for CDR1 and YSLEER for CDR2. Deletion took 4 bases off V and 2 bases off J, with a span of 14 bases between the germline ends. The CDR3 spans 15 residues, from the cysteine through the phenylalanine. Of all the DNA, just the CDR3 is kept, 45 bases in frame from base 1. Material: peripheral blood, obtained 28 days after the second AZD1222 dose. The chain uses TRBV4-3 and TRBJ2-5; the D region possibly corresponds to TRBD2 (6 bases align). The receptor comes from an adult who received the AZD1222 COVID-19 vaccine. The CDR3 corresponds to CASSPLGAGQETQYF. The nucleotides are TGCGCCAGCAGCCCTTTAGGGGCGGGGCAAGAGACCCAGTACTTC.